Below, one T cell receptor (beta chain) is given with its context. Its specificity is unknown. As to treatment: some 20 received Ad26.COV2.S at low or high dose, single or two shots; roughly 5 received placebo; per-sample allocation not given. Collection of samples fell on day 63 after the first vaccine or placebo injection. This specimen comes from a study of Ad26.COV2.S vaccination and SARS-CoV-2 variants. Study-level background: The authors gave Ad26.COV2.S intramuscularly, either once or twice 56 days apart. Study conclusions and caveats: Following vaccination, spike-specific CD8+ and CD4+ T cell responses reportedly exhibited substantial breadth.

Sequencing was performed with immunoSEQ multiplex PCR; in TCRdb, only in-frame clones are kept and a portion is missing. The data hold some 350,000 clones, with about 88% observed a single time. Here the sequenced sample was peripheral blood, taken in a trial of Ad26.COV2.S vaccine versus placebo. This TCR derives from a person between 18 and 59 years old who received the Ad26.COV2.S COVID-19 vaccine or a placebo.

The CDR3 region is CASSQDGWRDEQYF. The CDR3, as DNA: TGTGCCAGCAGCCAAGATGGGTGGAGAGACGAGCAGTACTTC. The chain couples TRBV14 to TRBJ2-7, with D unresolved. This CDR3 has 14 amino acids. CDR1 is SGHDN, CDR2 FVKESK, per germline. The V and J ends lost 0 bases and 5 bases respectively, with 11 bases between them.